This T cell receptor beta chain was sequenced during a study of blood T cell repertoires in COVID-19. In the study overall: The United States, Italy and Spain supplied acute and convalescent COVID-19 samples. The cDNA or gDNA used as material had been derived from T cells, B-cell-depleted T cells, or PBMCs.

This CDR3 region has 14 residues. Germline V gene lookup returns CDR1 SNHLY and CDR2 FYNNEI. The V gene lost 8 bases and the J gene lost 5 bases, with 16 bases spanning the gap. Cohorts were assigned according to the clinical history that participants reported. Here immunoSEQ multiplex PCR was the method, and the copy in TCRdb shows in-frame clones only, minus some. The sample gives fewer than 200,000 clones, more than 75% of which show up once; around 1.2% is in the top ten. This chain uses TRBV2 with TRBJ2-1; D may be TRBD2 (5 bases). Sample: PBMCs or T cells enriched from blood (not recorded which). The TCR sequence derives from a human donor with acute COVID-19. The donor label of this sample is uncertain. The CDR3 sequence: CASAGRGSHNEQFF. The CDR3 DNA follows: TGTGCCAGCGCCGGCCGGGGAAGTCACAATGAGCAGTTCTTC.